This TCR beta chain was identified during a study of blood T cells in healthy people across ages. Study-level findings and limits: More naive CD4+ cells and higher diversity marked long-lived donors relative to aged donors.

Alongside a J-beta primer mix, a sample-barcoded 5' primer served in a second PCR lasting about 7 to 11 cycles. Using its own MiXCR run on the 5' RACE reads, TCRdb lists one record per CDR3 protein. The sample holds about 1.5 million distinct CDR3 sequences, roughly 43% seen once. The CDR3 is 15 amino acids. Germline loops: CDR1 SGHTA, CDR2 FQGNSA. V was clipped by 7 bases and J by 4 bases, with 16 bases between them. As concerns this clonotype: Its cognate antigen is unknown.

Sequencing used blood. The sequence was collected from a woman aged 18-35 years in good health. The chain joins TRBV7-2 to TRBJ1-4; tentative D call: TRBD1 (5 bases). The CDR3 bases are TGTGCCAGCACCAATAGTGGGGCTGTTAATGAAAAACTGTTTTTT. Its protein is CASTNSGAVNEKLFF.